The rows below give T cell receptor beta chains drawn from one sample of a study of cytomegalovirus exposure and HLA in healthy donors. The repertoire was sequenced with immunoSEQ multiplex PCR; TCRdb's copy has only in-frame clones and lacks some. The sample holds about 98,000 clones, approximately 84% seen once. Sequenced input: PBMCs. These receptor sequences come from a young man in good health and CMV-seropositive. Each CDR3 is given with its conserved first and last residue. D genes are given only for firm matches. Where a row states a size, it is once, few, many or the class of an expanded clone; other rows omit it.

j_call	v_call	d_call	clone_size	cdr3_nt	cdr3_aa
TRBJ1-5	TRBV28	.	.	TGTGCCAGCAGTTTTCTGGGCCTCACAGGGAAAAATCAGCCCCAGCATTTT	CASSFLGLTGKNQPQHF
TRBJ2-7	TRBV4-2	TRBD2	.	TGTGCCAGCAGCCAGGGGACTAGCGGCTACGAGCAGTACTTC	CASSQGTSGYEQYF
TRBJ1-2	TRBV5-4	TRBD1	.	TGTGCCAGCAGCTTGGTGGGACAGAACTATGGCTACACCTTC	CASSLVGQNYGYTF
TRBJ1-2	TRBV6-5	.	.	TGTGCCAGCAGACCAGCGGGGGTTCATGGCTACACCTTC	CASRPAGVHGYTF
TRBJ1-5	TRBV28	TRBD1	.	TGTGCCAGCAGAAGGACAGGGGGCAATCAGCCCCAGCATTTT	CASRRTGGNQPQHF
TRBJ2-7	TRBV19	TRBD2	.	TGTGCCAGTAGTATAGGTCTAGCGGTATCCTACGAGCAGTACTTC	CASSIGLAVSYEQYF
TRBJ2-5	TRBV5-1	TRBD2	once	TGCGCCAGCGCTAGCGGGGGAGGGGAGACCCAGTACTTC	CASASGGGETQYF
TRBJ1-2	TRBV7-9	.	.	TGTGCCAGCAGCTTAGCTCTCGGACAATCTAACTATGGCTACACCTTC	CASSLALGQSNYGYTF
TRBJ1-4	TRBV6-6	TRBD1	.	TGTGCCAGCAGTTACGGAGGGGGCTCTAATGAAAAACTGTTTTTT	CASSYGGGSNEKLFF
TRBJ2-2	TRBV7-6	.	.	TGTGCCAGCAGCTTTTCGACCGGGGAGCTGTTTTTT	CASSFSTGELFF
TRBJ2-1	TRBV5-4	.	.	TGTGCCAGCAGAGGGGCCCGACAGGACTACAATGAGCAGTTCTTC	CASRGARQDYNEQFF
TRBJ2-7	TRBV28	.	.	TGTGCCAGCAGTTTGGTAGCTCAAGGTTATTCCTACGAGCAGTACTTC	CASSLVAQGYSYEQYF
TRBJ2-7	TRBV5-6	.	.	TGTGCCAGCAGCTTGAGCGGTAGCTCCTACGAGCAGTACTTC	CASSLSGSSYEQYF
TRBJ2-1	TRBV9	TRBD2	.	TGTGCCAGCAGCGTAGTTTCAGCGGGAGTGGGTGAGCAGTTCTTC	CASSVVSAGVGEQFF
TRBJ2-1	TRBV7-2	TRBD1	.	TGTGCCTCAAGGACAGGGGGCAATGAGCAGTTCTTC	CASRTGGNEQFF
TRBJ2-3	TRBV5-4	TRBD1	once	TGTGCCAGCAGTCACCCGGGACAGGGTTCAGATACGCAGTATTTT	CASSHPGQGSDTQYF
TRBJ2-7	TRBV11-3	.	.	TGTGCCAGCAGCTCTAGGTCCCGTCCCTTCCCCTACGAGCAGTACTTC	CASSSRSRPFPYEQYF
TRBJ2-3	TRBV11-2	TRBD2	.	TGTGCCAGCAGCTTAGAGACAGGACTAAGCGGGGGTACAGATACGCAGTATTTT	CASSLETGLSGGTDTQYF
TRBJ2-7	TRBV7-2	TRBD2	.	TGTGCCAGCAGCGCGGCGCCGACCGGGACTAGTGCCTACGAGCAGTACTTC	CASSAAPTGTSAYEQYF
TRBJ2-5	TRBV7-2	.	.	TGTGCCAGCAGCCTAAGGGGGGGGACGGATCAAGAGACCCAGTACTTC	CASSLRGGTDQETQYF
TRBJ2-3	TRBV6-4	TRBD2	.	TGTGCCAGCAGTGACGGACTAGCGGGAGGGCCTGGAGATACGCAGTATTTT	CASSDGLAGGPGDTQYF
TRBJ2-2	TRBV7-6	.	.	TGTGCCAGCAGCTTAGAGAGGGGGGAGCTGTTTTTT	CASSLERGELFF
TRBJ2-5	TRBV6-5	TRBD2	once	TGTGCCAGCAGTTACTCGTTGGGCGGGGGACAAGAGACCCAGTACTTC	CASSYSLGGGQETQYF
TRBJ2-1	TRBV5-1	TRBD1	.	TGCGCCAGCAGCCAGGGGGAAGCCTACAATGAGCAGTTCTTC	CASSQGEAYNEQFF
TRBJ2-5	TRBV10-2	.	once	TGCGCCAGCACCTCGGGGAGGAGTGTTTCAGAGACCCAGTACTTC	CASTSGRSVSETQYF
TRBJ2-5	TRBV6-5	TRBD1	.	TGTGCCAGCAGGGTAACAGGGGGCGCGGCTGAGACCCAGTACTTC	CASRVTGGAAETQYF
TRBJ2-3	TRBV2	.	.	TGTGCCAGCAGTGAATGGCAGGGAACAGATACGCAGTATTTT	CASSEWQGTDTQYF
TRBJ2-7	TRBV18	TRBD2	once	TGTGCCAGCTCACCCTCCACTAGCGGGAGGGCCGTTTCCTACGAGCAGTACTTC	CASSPSTSGRAVSYEQYF
TRBJ2-1	TRBV10-3	TRBD2	.	TGTGCCATCAGTGGGGGGGAAGCGGGAGGGGTTGAGCAGTTCTTC	CAISGGEAGGVEQFF
TRBJ2-1	TRBV19	TRBD2	.	TGTGCCAGTAGTCCGGTAGCGGGGGGCAATGAGCAGTTCTTC	CASSPVAGGNEQFF
TRBJ1-2	TRBV2	.	.	TGTGCCAGCAGTGAAGCACCAGGGGTCTATGGCTACACCTTC	CASSEAPGVYGYTF
TRBJ2-3	TRBV27	.	.	TGTGCCAGCAGCCCGATAAATACAGGGTTTCGGATGGATACGCAGTATTTT	CASSPINTGFRMDTQYF
TRBJ1-3	TRBV5-1	.	.	TGCGCCAGCAGCTTCGGGGAGGTCGGAAACACCATATATTTT	CASSFGEVGNTIYF
TRBJ2-7	TRBV19	TRBD1	.	TGTGCCAGTAGTATTGAGACAGGGGGCGACGAGCAGTACTTC	CASSIETGGDEQYF
TRBJ2-7	TRBV7-3	TRBD2	.	TGTGCCAGCAGCTCCCCGACTAGCCCGACCTACGAGCAGTACTTC	CASSSPTSPTYEQYF
TRBJ2-2	TRBV7-7	.	.	TGTGCCAGCAGCTTAGAGTCGGGGCCCAGGGGCACCGGGGAGCTGTTTTTT	CASSLESGPRGTGELFF
TRBJ1-1	TRBV5-1	.	.	TGCGCCAGCAGCTTGTCAGAAAACACTGAAGCTTTCTTT	CASSLSENTEAFF
TRBJ2-7	TRBV6-5	TRBD1	.	TGTGCCAGCAGTTATATAACAGGGGGAGAGCAGTACTTC	CASSYITGGEQYF
TRBJ2-4	TRBV19	TRBD1	.	TGTGCCAGTAGTATAGGCAATACAGGGGGAGGAGGCATTCAGTACTTC	CASSIGNTGGGGIQYF
TRBJ1-4	TRBV7-9	TRBD1	.	TGTGCCAGCAGCGAATTGACAGGGAATGAAAAACTGTTTTTT	CASSELTGNEKLFF
TRBJ2-7	TRBV6-5	TRBD2	.	TGTGCCAGCAAACGAGCGGGAACAAACTACGAGCAGTACTTC	CASKRAGTNYEQYF
TRBJ2-1	TRBV10-3	.	.	TGTGCCATCAGTGAACGGAATCGGGCAGGGATCTTCAATGAGCAGTTCTTC	CAISERNRAGIFNEQFF
TRBJ1-2	TRBV9	TRBD1	.	TGTGCCAGCAGCGTCGGGGGACAGATCCGTGGCTACACCTTC	CASSVGGQIRGYTF
TRBJ2-7	TRBV7-2	TRBD2	.	TGTGCCAGCAGCCCGTTAGCGGGAGGGCCCTACGAGCAGTACTTC	CASSPLAGGPYEQYF
TRBJ1-1	TRBV29-1	.	.	TGCAGCGTTGAGACCACGGGCACTGAAGCTTTCTTT	CSVETTGTEAFF
TRBJ2-5	TRBV29-1	.	.	TGCAGCGTTGGGGGGAGGCGAGAGACCCAGTACTTC	CSVGGRRETQYF
TRBJ2-3	TRBV9	TRBD1	.	TGTGCCAGCAGCGCCAGGGACAGGGTTGGGGTTGATACGCAGTATTTT	CASSARDRVGVDTQYF
TRBJ2-1	TRBV7-2	.	.	TGTGCCAGCAGCTTATCCCCATTAGCGATGGGTTACAATGAGCAGTTCTTC	CASSLSPLAMGYNEQFF
TRBJ2-3	TRBV5-1	TRBD1	.	TGCGCCAGCAGGACAGGGGGAACAGATACGCAGTATTTT	CASRTGGTDTQYF
TRBJ1-1	TRBV7-9	.	.	TGTGCCAGCAGCCCCCATCCGAGGGACTCGAACACTGAAGCTTTCTTT	CASSPHPRDSNTEAFF